Following are 26 T cell receptor beta chains from one sample sequenced in a study of blood T cell repertoires in COVID-19. This table comes from immunoSEQ multiplex PCR, and its TCRdb copy is limited to in-frame clones, with some not included. The sample includes some 90,000 clones, less than 90% of them seen just once. The sequencing sample was made of peripheral blood. These TCRs come from an elderly woman with acute or convalescent COVID-19.

This sequence joins TRBV6-5 and TRBJ1-1; 9 positions match TRBD1. V shed 7 bases, J shed 6 bases, and the junction held 6 bases outside the gene matches. The CDR3 contains 13 residues. Germline assignment: CDR1 MNHEY and CDR2 SVGAGI. The CDR3, as DNA: TGTGCCAGCATACGGACAGGGGTCGCTGAAGCTTTCTTT. Translated, it gives CASIRTGVAEAFF.

The J gene is TRBJ1-2, the V gene TRBV29-1; 9 nucleotides agree with TRBD1. J was trimmed by 7 bases and V by 8 bases; bases with no gene match: 11. The length of the CDR3 is 13 residues. Germline V gene sequence: CDR1 SQVTM, CDR2 ANQGSEA. Written as DNA, the CDR3 is TGCAGCATCAGGGACAGGGACGTTGGTGGCTACACCTTC. Protein: CSIRDRDVGGYTF.

The rearrangement joins TRBV9 to TRBJ1-4; perhaps TRBD1 as D (6 bases). V gave up 4 bases and J gave up 5 bases, with 15 bases separating them. The CDR3 runs to 15 residues. The germline V gene encodes CDR1 SGDLS and CDR2 YYNGEE. CDR3 residues: CASSSTGNLNEKLFF. DNA of the CDR3: TGTGCCAGCAGCTCTACAGGGAACCTAAATGAAAAACTGTTTTTT.

V gene TRBV11-3 combines with J gene TRBJ1-6; D perhaps matches TRBD1 (6 bases). The V and J ends lost 0 bases and 5 bases respectively, with 14 bases between them. Per the germline V gene, CDR1 is SGHNT and CDR2 is YENEEA. CDR3 length: 17 residues. CDR3 DNA: TGTGCCAGCAGCTTAGATTTAGGGGGTAAAAATAATTCACCCCTCCACTTT. Protein: CASSLDLGGKNNSPLHF.

V usage is TRBV7-3 and J usage is TRBJ2-3; D not resolved. Trimming removed 2 bases at V and 5 bases at J, with 8 bases between. The CDR3 loop spans 13 amino acids. Per germline, CDR1 SGHTA and CDR2 FQGTGA. The CDR3 DNA reads TGTGCCAGCAGCTTATCGTACGGAGATACGCAGTATTTT. Its translation is CASSLSYGDTQYF.

The rearrangement uses TRBV7-9 and TRBJ2-3, with D perhaps TRBD2 (6 bases). The V gene lost 1 base and the J gene lost 11 bases, with 10 bases spanning the gap. The CDR3 has 12 residues. From germline, CDR1 is SEHNR and CDR2 FQNEAQ (reference sequence). In DNA form, the CDR3 reads TGTGCCAGCAGCTTAGAGCAGGGAGGGCAGTATTTT. Its translation is CASSLEQGGQYF.

The CDR3 loop reads CASSQGGGQRQFF. CDR3 in DNA: TGTGCCAGCAGCCAAGGTGGGGGACAGAGGCAGTTCTTC. V and J are TRBV3-1 (or the pseudogene TRBV3-2) and TRBJ2-1; TRBD1 agrees at 7 bases. CDR1 is LGHDT and CDR2 is YNNKEL in the germline V gene (reference sequence). The CDR3 spans 13 residues. With V trimmed by 1 base and J by 12 bases, 6 bases remained unmatched.

V and J are TRBV9 and TRBJ2-7, with 9 bases identical to TRBD2. Trimming took 4 bases from V and 2 from J; bases not matched to a gene: 7. CDR3 length equals 15 residues. CDR1 is SGDLS, CDR2 YYNGEE, per germline. The chain's CDR3 is CASSHQTSGPYEQYF. The CDR3 DNA follows: TGTGCCAGCAGCCACCAGACTAGCGGCCCCTACGAGCAGTACTTC.

The CDR3 DNA follows: TGTGCCAGCAGCTTGGAGGGAGGCTATGGCTACACCTTC. Translating gives CASSLEGGYGYTF. The chain is built from TRBV5-8 and TRBJ1-2; no definite D call. This CDR3 region has 13 residues. V lost 0 bases to trimming and J lost 4 bases, with 7 bases between them. Germline-derived CDR1 and CDR2 are SGHTS and YDEGEE.

The genes are TRBV18 and TRBJ1-3; D is possibly TRBD1 (6 bases). V dropped 3 bases and J dropped 4 bases, with 13 bases sitting between them. Germline CDR1 and CDR2: KGHSH and LQKENI. The CDR3 totals 15 residues. The CDR3 DNA reads TGTGCCAGCTCACCTTGGACAGAGGGCGGAAACACCATATATTTT. It yields the protein CASSPWTEGGNTIYF.

V gene TRBV19 combines with J gene TRBJ1-4; 7 bases are a match to TRBD1. Trimming took 5 bases from V and 1 from J; bases not matched to a gene: 4. The CDR3 has 15 residues. Germline CDR1 and CDR2: LNHDA and SQIVND (reference sequence). CDR3 sequence (DNA): TGTGCCAGTAGTCCCTACAGGGGAACTAATGAAAAACTGTTTTTT. Its protein is CASSPYRGTNEKLFF.

This rearrangement joins TRBV7-6 to TRBJ2-7; a weak D match, TRBD1 (5 bases). V gave up 2 bases and J gave up 5 bases, with 16 bases separating them. Per the germline V gene, CDR1 is SGHVS and CDR2 is FNYEAQ. CDR3 size: 15 residues. In DNA, the CDR3 is TGTGCCAGCAGCTTAAGAGAAGGGGCGCGGAACGAGCAGTACTTC. Its translation: CASSLREGARNEQYF.

The V gene is TRBV7-2, the J gene TRBJ2-1; maybe TRBD1 (6 bases). Trimming cost V 4 bases and J 7 bases, with 17 bases left between them. From germline, CDR1 is SGHTA and CDR2 FQGNSA. The CDR3 runs to 15 residues. Here the CDR3 DNA reads TGTGCCAGCAGCTCACCCGGGACAAGGGTAAATGAGCAGTTCTTC. Its protein is CASSSPGTRVNEQFF.

The V and J genes are TRBV18 and TRBJ2-3; 11 bases map to TRBD2. The CDR3 has 20 amino acids. The J segment lost 0 bases and the V segment lost 3 bases, leaving 14 bases of the junction unmatched. Germline loops: CDR1 KGHSH, CDR2 LQKENI. The CDR3 loop reads CASSPTGMLAGGASTDTQYF. The CDR3, as DNA: TGTGCCAGCTCACCCACCGGGATGCTAGCGGGGGGCGCTAGCACAGATACGCAGTATTTT. The whole variable domain, remainder taken from reference TRBV18 and TRBJ2-3, is NAGVMQNPRHLVRRRGQEARLRCSPMKGHSHVYWYRQLPEEGLKFMVYLQKENIIDESGMPKERFSAEFPKEGPSILRIQQVVRGDSAAYFCASSPTGMLAGGASTDTQYFGPGTRLTVL.

The V call is TRBV9, the J call TRBJ1-3; D gene uncertain. Germline CDR1 and CDR2: SGDLS and YYNGEE. The CDR3 sequence is 14 residues long. The germline V and J ends were trimmed by 3 bases and 1 base, with 8 bases remaining between them. The chain's CDR3 is CASSASRSGNTIYF. The CDR3 nucleotides are TGTGCCAGCAGCGCAAGCCGGTCTGGAAACACCATATATTTT. The variable domain in full, with the rest retrieved from reference TRBV9 and TRBJ1-3, is DSGVTQTPKHLITATGQRVTLRCSPRSGDLSVYWYQQSLDQGLQFLIQYYNGEERAKGNILERFSAQQFPDLHSELNLSSLELGDSALYFCASSASRSGNTIYFGEGSWLTVV.

V usage is TRBV5-4 and J usage is TRBJ1-2; the match to TRBD1 covers 7 bases. V lost 3 bases and J lost 6; bases outside the gene matches: 11. The CDR3 is 15 residues long. Germline loops: CDR1 SGHNT, CDR2 YYREEE (reference sequence). CDR3 sequence reads: CASSSPGTEGDGYTF. CDR3 nucleotides: TGTGCCAGCAGCTCTCCCGGGACAGAGGGCGATGGCTACACCTTC.

The chain couples TRBV7-9 to TRBJ2-1; 9 bases match TRBD2. There are 14 residues in the CDR3. From germline, CDR1 is SEHNR and CDR2 FQNEAQ (reference sequence). The J segment lost 2 bases and the V segment lost 6 bases, leaving 2 bases of the junction unmatched. CDR3 coding DNA: TGTGCCAGCAGTCCTAGCGGGACCTACAATGAGCAGTTCTTC. The encoded protein is CASSPSGTYNEQFF.

This chain uses TRBV6-1 with TRBJ2-1, with D perhaps TRBD2 (7 bases). The germline gives CDR1 MNHNS, CDR2 SASEGT. This CDR3 has 14 amino acids. With 3 bases removed from V and 8 bases from J, the gap between germline ends came to 14 bases. The CDR3 nucleotides read TGTGCCAGCAGTGAGAGGGGGGGGTTAGATGAGCAGTTCTTC. This translates into CASSERGGLDEQFF.

The chain joins TRBV6-5 to TRBJ1-2; 11 bases map to TRBD1. Germline-derived CDR1 and CDR2 are MNHEY and SVGAGI. This CDR3 region has 15 residues. Unmatched junction bases numbered 4, after V lost 0 bases and J lost 7 bases. The CDR3 DNA sequence: TGTGCCAGCAGTTACTCGTCGGACAGGGGGCTTGGCTACACCTTC. Amino acids: CASSYSSDRGLGYTF.

The V gene is TRBV5-3, the J gene TRBJ2-7, with unresolved D. TRBV5-3 is designated an ORF whose function remains uncertain. The V and J ends lost 0 bases and 1 base respectively, with 14 bases between them. The CDR3 has 16 residues. The DNA for the CDR3 is TGTGCCAGAAGCTTGGATCGTACAGTTGAATCCTACGAGCAGTACTTC. Its translation is CARSLDRTVESYEQYF.

The chain joins TRBV10-3 to TRBJ2-1, with 10 bases that match TRBD1. This CDR3 has 14 amino acids. J lost 5 bases, V lost 6 bases, and 4 bases had no gene match. The germline gives CDR1 ENHRY, CDR2 SYGVKD. The CDR3 DNA is TGTGCCATCAGAGGACAGGGGGATAACAATGAGCAGTTCTTC. Amino acid sequence: CAIRGQGDNNEQFF.

This rearrangement joins TRBV4-2 to TRBJ2-7; D remains ambiguous. The CDR3 loop spans 15 amino acids. Germline CDR1 reads LGHNA; CDR2 reads YNFKEQ. The ends were cut back, 0 bases at V and 2 bases at J, with 11 bases in the middle. Here the CDR3 DNA reads TGTGCCAGCAGCCAAGATCAAGAGGTAGCCTACGAGCAGTACTTC. It is translated as CASSQDQEVAYEQYF.

This chain connects TRBV3-1 (or the pseudogene TRBV3-2) to TRBJ2-7, with D tentatively TRBD1 (5 bases). Germline values: CDR1 LGHDT, CDR2 YNNKEL (reference sequence). With 2 bases removed from V and 2 bases from J, the gap between germline ends came to 7 bases. The CDR3 loop spans 13 amino acids. Here the CDR3 reads CASSQRGTYEQYF. The CDR3 nucleotides read TGTGCCAGCAGCCAAAGGGGAACCTACGAGCAGTACTTC.

The chain carries TRBV28 and TRBJ2-7, with D tentatively TRBD2 (5 bases). Trimming took off 6 bases at V and 2 bases at J, with 17 bases between the two ends. CDR1 MDHEN and CDR2 SYDVKM come from the germline V gene. The CDR3 contains 15 residues. CDR3 sequence (DNA): TGTGCCAGCAGCTCCACCGGGCGGGCGACCTACGAGCAGTACTTC. Protein: CASSSTGRATYEQYF.

The chain is built from TRBV28 and TRBJ1-2; no reliable D call. V lost 6 bases and J lost 0, with 5 bases in between. From germline, CDR1 is MDHEN and CDR2 SYDVKM. The CDR3 covers 12 residues. The CDR3 sequence is CASSPANYGYTF. The CDR3 DNA sequence: TGTGCCAGCAGCCCAGCTAACTATGGCTACACCTTC.

CDR3 region: CASSPLGGNQPQHF. CDR3 bases: TGTGCCAGCAGCCCCCTGGGAGGCAATCAGCCCCAGCATTTT. The J gene is TRBJ1-5, the V gene TRBV3-1 (or the pseudogene TRBV3-2); the D is unclear. The CDR3 covers 14 residues. Trimming removed 4 bases at V and 2 bases at J, with 9 bases between. Germline V CDR1 and CDR2: LGHDT, YNNKEL (reference sequence).